The entry that follows covers one T cell receptor (beta chain) sequence. The CDR3 covers 12 residues. With 5 bases removed from V and 7 bases from J, the gap between germline ends came to 11 bases. Germline CDR1 is SGHAT and CDR2 is FQNNGV. The source of the sample is a study of brain T cells in children with intractable seizures. Using immunoSEQ multiplex PCR, the repertoire was profiled, and TCRdb retains in-frame clones only, with some absent. The data contain just under 65,000 clones, 95% to 96% of them singletons. The sequence came from a boy younger than two with focal cortical dysplasia and intractable seizures. The sequencing used peripheral blood, collected at surgery. This chain connects TRBV11-2 to TRBJ1-1; no definite D call. CDR3 DNA: TGTGCCAGCAGCGTCCGGGGTATTGAAGCTTTCTTT. As protein: CASSVRGIEAFF.